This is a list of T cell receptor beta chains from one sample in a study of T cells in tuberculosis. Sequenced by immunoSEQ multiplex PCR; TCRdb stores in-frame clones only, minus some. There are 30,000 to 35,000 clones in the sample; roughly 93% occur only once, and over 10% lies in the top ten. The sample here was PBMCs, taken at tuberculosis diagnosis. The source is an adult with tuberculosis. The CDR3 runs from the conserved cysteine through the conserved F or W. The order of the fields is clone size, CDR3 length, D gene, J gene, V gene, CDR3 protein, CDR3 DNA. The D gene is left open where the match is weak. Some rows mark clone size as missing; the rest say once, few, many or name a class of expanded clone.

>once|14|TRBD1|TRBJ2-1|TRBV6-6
CASSPAQDRVEQFF
TGTGCCAGCAGCCCCGCCCAGGACAGGGTTGAGCAGTTCTTC
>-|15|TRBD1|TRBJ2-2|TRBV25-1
CASRRTGFYTGELFF
TGTGCCAGCAGGAGGACAGGTTTTTACACCGGGGAGCTGTTTTTT
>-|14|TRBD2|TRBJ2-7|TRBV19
CATSAPSGTYEQYF
TGTGCCACCTCGGCTCCTAGCGGAACCTACGAGCAGTACTTC
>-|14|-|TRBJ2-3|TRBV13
CASSRRTSTDTQYF
TGTGCCAGCAGCCGCAGGACTAGCACAGATACGCAGTATTTT
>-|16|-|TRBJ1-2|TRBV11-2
CASRGVRTLGNYGYTF
TGTGCCAGCCGGGGGGTCCGGACCCTCGGAAACTATGGCTACACCTTC
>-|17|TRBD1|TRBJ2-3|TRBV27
CASRPTLGRGIADTQYF
TGTGCCAGCAGACCGACCCTCGGCAGGGGGATCGCAGATACGCAGTATTTT
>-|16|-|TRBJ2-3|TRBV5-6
CASSPPFPGTTDTQYF
TGTGCCAGCAGCCCCCCCTTTCCGGGAACGACAGATACGCAGTATTTT
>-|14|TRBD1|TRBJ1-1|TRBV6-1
CASSFDRVNTEAFF
TGTGCCAGCAGTTTCGACAGGGTGAACACTGAAGCTTTCTTT
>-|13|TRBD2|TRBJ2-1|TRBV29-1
CSVQGLANNEQFF
TGCAGCGTTCAAGGACTAGCTAACAATGAGCAGTTCTTC
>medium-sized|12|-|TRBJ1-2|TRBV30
CAWRGPWIGYTF
TGTGCCTGGAGGGGCCCTTGGATCGGCTACACCTTC
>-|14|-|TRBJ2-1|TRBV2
CASSGSLGYNEQFF
TGTGCCAGCAGTGGTAGCTTGGGTTACAATGAGCAGTTCTTC
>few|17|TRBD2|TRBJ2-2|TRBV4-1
CASSQVTRGGLAGELFF
TGCGCCAGCAGCCAAGTAACCCGGGGGGGCCTCGCCGGGGAGCTGTTTTTT
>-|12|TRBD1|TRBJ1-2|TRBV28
CASSLNRGGYTF
TGTGCCAGCAGCTTAAACAGGGGAGGCTACACCTTC
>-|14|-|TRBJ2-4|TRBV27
CASRPALRGNIQYF
TGTGCCAGCAGGCCCGCCCTCCGGGGTAACATTCAGTACTTC
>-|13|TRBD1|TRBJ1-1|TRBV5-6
CASSLQGAGEAFF
TGTGCCAGCAGCCTGCAGGGGGCGGGTGAAGCTTTCTTT
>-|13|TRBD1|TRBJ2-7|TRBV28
CASQTDRGYEQYF
TGTGCCAGCCAAACGGACAGGGGATACGAGCAGTACTTC
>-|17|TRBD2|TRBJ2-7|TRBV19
CASSPPRVAGGPKEQYF
TGTGCCAGTAGTCCACCTCGTGTCGCGGGAGGGCCTAAAGAGCAGTACTTC
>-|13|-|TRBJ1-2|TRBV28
CASRGLSSGGYTF
TGTGCCAGCAGGGGGTTATCTAGCGGTGGCTACACCTTC
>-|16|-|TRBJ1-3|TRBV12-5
CASGLVLGQEVSTIYF
TGTGCTAGTGGTTTGGTACTGGGCCAGGAGGTTAGCACCATATATTTT
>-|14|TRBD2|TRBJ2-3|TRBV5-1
CASTGLADTDTQYF
TGCGCCAGCACAGGACTAGCGGACACAGATACGCAGTATTTT
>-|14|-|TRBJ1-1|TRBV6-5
CASSYAGGGTEAFF
TGTGCCAGCAGTTACGCGGGGGGTGGCACTGAAGCTTTCTTT
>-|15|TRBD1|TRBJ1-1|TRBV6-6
CASSWGQLMNTEAFF
TGTGCCAGCAGTTGGGGACAGTTAATGAACACTGAAGCTTTCTTT
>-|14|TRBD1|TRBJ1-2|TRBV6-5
CASSYSRQGGGYTF
TGTGCCAGCAGTTACTCGAGACAGGGAGGTGGCTACACCTTC
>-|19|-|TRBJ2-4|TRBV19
CASSARLETISLAKNIQYF
TGTGCCAGTAGTGCCCGACTAGAAACAATCTCACTAGCCAAAAACATTCAGTACTTC
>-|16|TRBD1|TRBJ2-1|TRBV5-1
CASSTAPTGGIDEQFF
TGCGCCAGCAGCACCGCACCGACAGGGGGCATTGATGAGCAGTTCTTC
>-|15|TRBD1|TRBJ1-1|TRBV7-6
CASSLGQGTNTEAFF
TGTGCCAGCAGCCTAGGACAGGGAACGAACACTGAAGCTTTCTTT
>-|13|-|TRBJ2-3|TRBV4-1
CASSQEERRAQYF
TGCGCCAGCAGCCAAGAAGAACGGCGGGCGCAGTATTTT
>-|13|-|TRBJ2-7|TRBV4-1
CASSQDILYEQYF
TGCGCCAGCAGCCAAGATATCCTATACGAGCAGTACTTC
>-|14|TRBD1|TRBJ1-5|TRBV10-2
CASSRQGRDQPQHF
TGCGCCAGCAGCCGACAGGGTCGAGATCAGCCCCAGCATTTT
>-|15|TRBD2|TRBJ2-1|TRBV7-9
CASSPSLADTNEQFF
TGTGCCAGCAGCCCCTCACTAGCGGATACAAATGAGCAGTTCTTC
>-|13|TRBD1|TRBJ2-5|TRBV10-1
CASSAQGWETQYF
TGCGCCAGCAGTGCACAGGGGTGGGAGACCCAGTACTTC